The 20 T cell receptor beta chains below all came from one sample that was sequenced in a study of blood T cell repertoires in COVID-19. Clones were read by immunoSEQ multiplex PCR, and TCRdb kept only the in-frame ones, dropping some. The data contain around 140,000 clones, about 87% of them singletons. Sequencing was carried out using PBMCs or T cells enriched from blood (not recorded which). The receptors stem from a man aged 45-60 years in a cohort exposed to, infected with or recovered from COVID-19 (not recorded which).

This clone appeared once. The CDR3 loop reads CASSQGDRFYEQYF. DNA for the CDR3: TGCGCCAGCAGCCAGGGTGACAGGTTCTACGAGCAGTACTTC. The chain has TRBV4-1 and TRBJ2-7, with D perhaps matching TRBD1 (6 bases). V gave up 3 bases and J gave up 3 bases, with 12 bases separating them. This CDR3 has 14 amino acids. Germline CDR1 and CDR2: MGHRA and YSYEKL.

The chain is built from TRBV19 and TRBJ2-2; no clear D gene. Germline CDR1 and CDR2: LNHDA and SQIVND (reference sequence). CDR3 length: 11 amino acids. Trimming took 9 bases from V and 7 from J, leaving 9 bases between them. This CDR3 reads CASRVYGELFF. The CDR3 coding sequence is TGTGCCAGCCGAGTCTACGGGGAGCTGTTTTTT.

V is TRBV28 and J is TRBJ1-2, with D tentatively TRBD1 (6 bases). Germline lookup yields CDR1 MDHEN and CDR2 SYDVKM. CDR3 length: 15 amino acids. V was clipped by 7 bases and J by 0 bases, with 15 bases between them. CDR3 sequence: CASNLGAPANYGYTF. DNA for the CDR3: TGTGCCAGCAACTTGGGGGCACCAGCTAACTATGGCTACACCTTC.

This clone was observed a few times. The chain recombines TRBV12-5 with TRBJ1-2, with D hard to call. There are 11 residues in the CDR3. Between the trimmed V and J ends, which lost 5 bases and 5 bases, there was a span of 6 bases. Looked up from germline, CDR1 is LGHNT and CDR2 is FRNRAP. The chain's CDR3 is CASGREYGYTF. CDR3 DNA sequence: TGTGCTAGTGGTCGGGAGTATGGCTACACCTTC.

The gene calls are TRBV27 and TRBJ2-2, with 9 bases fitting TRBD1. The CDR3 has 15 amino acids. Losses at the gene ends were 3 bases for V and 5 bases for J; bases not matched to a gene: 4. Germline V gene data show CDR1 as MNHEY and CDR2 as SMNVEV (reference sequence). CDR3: CASSFPGTGTGELFF. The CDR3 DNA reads TGTGCCAGCAGTTTTCCCGGGACAGGGACCGGGGAGCTGTTTTTT.

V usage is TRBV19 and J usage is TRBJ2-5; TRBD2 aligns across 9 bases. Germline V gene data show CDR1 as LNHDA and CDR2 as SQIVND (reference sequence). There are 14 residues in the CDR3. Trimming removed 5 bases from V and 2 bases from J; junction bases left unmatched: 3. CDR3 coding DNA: TGTGCCAGTAGTGCGGGGGGGGGTCAAGAGACCCAGTACTTC. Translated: CASSAGGGQETQYF.

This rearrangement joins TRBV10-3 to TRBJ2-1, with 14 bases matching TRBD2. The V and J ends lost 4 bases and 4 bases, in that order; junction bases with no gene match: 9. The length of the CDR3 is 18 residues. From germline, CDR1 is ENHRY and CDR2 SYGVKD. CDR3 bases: TGTGCCATCAGTGGGGGACTAGCGGGAGTTAGGGATTACAATGAGCAGTTCTTC. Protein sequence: CAISGGLAGVRDYNEQFF.

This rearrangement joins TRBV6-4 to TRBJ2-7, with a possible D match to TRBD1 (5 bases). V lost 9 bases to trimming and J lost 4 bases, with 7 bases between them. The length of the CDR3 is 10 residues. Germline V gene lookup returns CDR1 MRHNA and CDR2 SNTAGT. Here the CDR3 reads CASQGYEQYF. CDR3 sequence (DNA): TGTGCCAGTCAGGGTTACGAGCAGTACTTC.

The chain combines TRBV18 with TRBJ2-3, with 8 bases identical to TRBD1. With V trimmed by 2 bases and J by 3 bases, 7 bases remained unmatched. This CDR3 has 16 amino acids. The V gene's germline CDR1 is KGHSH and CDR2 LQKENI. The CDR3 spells CASSPSSGGFTDTQYF. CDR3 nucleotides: TGTGCCAGCTCACCAAGTTCAGGGGGCTTTACAGATACGCAGTATTTT.

The CDR3 DNA sequence: TGTGCCAGCAGTTCCACGGGGTGGGAAAAACTGTTTTTT. Translated, it gives CASSSTGWEKLFF. The chain uses TRBV6-5 and TRBJ1-4, with D unresolved. The CDR3 runs 13 residues. V shed 4 bases and J shed 8 bases, with 11 bases lying between them. The V gene's germline CDR1 is MNHEY and CDR2 SVGAGI.

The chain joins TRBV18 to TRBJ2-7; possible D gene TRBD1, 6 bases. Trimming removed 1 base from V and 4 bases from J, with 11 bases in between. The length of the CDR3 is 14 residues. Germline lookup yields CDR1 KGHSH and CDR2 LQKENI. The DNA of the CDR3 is TGTGCCAGCTCACCACAACAGGGCGGGTACGAGCAGTACTTC. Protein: CASSPQQGGYEQYF.

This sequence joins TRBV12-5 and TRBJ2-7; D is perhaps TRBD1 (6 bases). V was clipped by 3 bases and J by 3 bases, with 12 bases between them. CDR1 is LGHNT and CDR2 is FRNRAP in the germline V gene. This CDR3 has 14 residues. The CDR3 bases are TGTGCTAGTGGTTTTGACAGGAGTTTCTACGAGCAGTACTTC. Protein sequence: CASGFDRSFYEQYF. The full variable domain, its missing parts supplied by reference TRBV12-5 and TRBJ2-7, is DARVTQTPRHKVTEMGQEVTMRCQPILGHNTVFWYRQTMMQGLELLAYFRNRAPLDDSGMPKDRFSAEMPDATLATLKIQPSEPRDSAVYFCASGFDRSFYEQYFGPGTRLTVT.

As DNA, the CDR3 is TGTGCCAGTAGTATTCGGGGGACAGGGAAGGACAATGAGCAGTTCTTC. It translates to CASSIRGTGKDNEQFF. The V call is TRBV19, the J call TRBJ2-1; 9 nucleotides agree with TRBD1. This CDR3 contains 16 residues. CDR1 is LNHDA, CDR2 SQIVND, per germline (reference sequence). V was clipped by 3 bases and J by 5 bases; unmatched bases: 8. Full variable domain (remainder filled in from reference TRBV19 and TRBJ2-1): DGGITQSPKYLFRKEGQNVTLSCEQNLNHDAMYWYRQDPGQGLRLIYYSQIVNDFQKGDIAEGYSVSREKKESFPLTVTSAQKNPTAFYLCASSIRGTGKDNEQFFGPGTRLTVL.

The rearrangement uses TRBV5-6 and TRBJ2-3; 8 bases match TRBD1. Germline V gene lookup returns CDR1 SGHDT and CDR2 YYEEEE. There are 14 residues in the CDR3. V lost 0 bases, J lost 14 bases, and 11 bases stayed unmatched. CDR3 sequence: CASSLETTGAPWYF. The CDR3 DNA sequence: TGTGCCAGCAGCTTGGAAACGACAGGGGCCCCATGGTATTTT.

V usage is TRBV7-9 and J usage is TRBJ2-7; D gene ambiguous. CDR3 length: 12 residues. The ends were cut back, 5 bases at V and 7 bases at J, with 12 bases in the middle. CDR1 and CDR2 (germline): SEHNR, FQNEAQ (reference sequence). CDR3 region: CASSPATSEQYF. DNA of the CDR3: TGTGCCAGCAGCCCCGCTACTTCGGAGCAGTACTTC.

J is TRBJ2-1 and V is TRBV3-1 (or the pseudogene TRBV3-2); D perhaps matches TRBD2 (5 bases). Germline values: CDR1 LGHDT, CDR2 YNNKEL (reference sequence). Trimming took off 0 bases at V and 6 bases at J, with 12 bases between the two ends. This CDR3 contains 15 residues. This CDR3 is CASSQDRGPANEQFF. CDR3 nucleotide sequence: TGTGCCAGCAGCCAAGATAGAGGGCCCGCCAATGAGCAGTTCTTC.

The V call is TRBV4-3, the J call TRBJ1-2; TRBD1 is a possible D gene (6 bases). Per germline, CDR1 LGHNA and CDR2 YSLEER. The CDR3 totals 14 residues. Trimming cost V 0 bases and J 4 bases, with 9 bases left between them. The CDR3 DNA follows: TGCGCCAGCAGCCAAGATAAGACAGGCTATGGCTACACCTTC. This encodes CASSQDKTGYGYTF.

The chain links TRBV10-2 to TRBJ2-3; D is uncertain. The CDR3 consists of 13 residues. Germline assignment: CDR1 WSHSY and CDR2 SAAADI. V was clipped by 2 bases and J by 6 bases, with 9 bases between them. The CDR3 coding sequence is TGCGCCAGCAGTGAGACGACTGGCGATACGCAGTATTTT. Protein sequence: CASSETTGDTQYF.

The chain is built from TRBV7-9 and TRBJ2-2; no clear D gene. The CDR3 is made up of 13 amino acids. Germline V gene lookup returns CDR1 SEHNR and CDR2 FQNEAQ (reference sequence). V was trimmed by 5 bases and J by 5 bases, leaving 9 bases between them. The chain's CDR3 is CASSPPRTGELFF. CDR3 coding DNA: TGTGCCAGCAGCCCCCCGAGGACCGGGGAGCTGTTTTTT.

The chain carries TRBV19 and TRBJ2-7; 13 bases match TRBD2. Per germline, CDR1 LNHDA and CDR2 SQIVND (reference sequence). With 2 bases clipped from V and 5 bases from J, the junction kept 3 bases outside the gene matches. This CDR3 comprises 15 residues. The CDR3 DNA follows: TGTGCCAGTAGTATAACCGGACTAGCGGGAGACGAGCAGTACTTC. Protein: CASSITGLAGDEQYF. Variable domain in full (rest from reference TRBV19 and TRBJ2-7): DGGITQSPKYLFRKEGQNVTLSCEQNLNHDAMYWYRQDPGQGLRLIYYSQIVNDFQKGDIAEGYSVSREKKESFPLTVTSAQKNPTAFYLCASSITGLAGDEQYFGPGTRLTVT.